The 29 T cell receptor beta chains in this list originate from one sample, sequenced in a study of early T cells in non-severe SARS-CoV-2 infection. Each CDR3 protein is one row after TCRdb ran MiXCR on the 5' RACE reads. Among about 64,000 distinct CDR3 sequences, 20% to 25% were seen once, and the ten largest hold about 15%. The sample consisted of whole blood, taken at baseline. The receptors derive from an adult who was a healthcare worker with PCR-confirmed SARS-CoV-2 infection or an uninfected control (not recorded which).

The CDR3 coding sequence is TGTGCCAGCAGCCAGGACCTGAAATCAACTGAAGCTTTCTTT. Translating it yields CASSQDLKSTEAFF. The chain carries TRBV7-2 and TRBJ1-1; D unresolved. Trimming removed 5 bases at V and 5 bases at J, with 15 bases between. The CDR3 is 14 amino acids. In germline, CDR1 is SGHTA, CDR2 FQGNSA.

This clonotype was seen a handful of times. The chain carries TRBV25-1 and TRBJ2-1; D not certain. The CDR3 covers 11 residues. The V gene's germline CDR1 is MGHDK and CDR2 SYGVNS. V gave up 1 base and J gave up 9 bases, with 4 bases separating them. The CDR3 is CASSELFEQFF. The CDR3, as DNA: TGTGCCAGCAGTGAATTATTTGAGCAGTTCTTC.

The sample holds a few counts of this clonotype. The CDR3 loop reads CASSRRGGMNTEAFF. CDR3 bases: TGTGCCAGCAGCCGAAGAGGGGGCATGAACACTGAAGCTTTCTTT. The rearrangement uses TRBV3-1 and TRBJ1-1, with 7 bases identical to TRBD1. CDR1 LGHDT and CDR2 YNNKEL come from the germline V gene (reference sequence). The length of the CDR3 is 15 residues. Unmatched junction bases numbered 5, after V lost 4 bases and J lost 0 bases.

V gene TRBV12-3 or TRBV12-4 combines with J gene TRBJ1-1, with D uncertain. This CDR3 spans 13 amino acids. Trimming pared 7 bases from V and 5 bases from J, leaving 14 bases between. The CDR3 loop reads CASKEGQKTEAFF. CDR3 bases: TGTGCCAGCAAGGAGGGTCAAAAGACTGAAGCTTTCTTT.

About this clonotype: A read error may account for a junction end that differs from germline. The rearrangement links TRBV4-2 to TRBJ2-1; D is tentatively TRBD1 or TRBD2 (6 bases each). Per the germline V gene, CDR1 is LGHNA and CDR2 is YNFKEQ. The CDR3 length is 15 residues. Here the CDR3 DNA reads TGTGCCAGCAGTCAAGGGGGGAGCTCCTACAATGAGCAGTTCTTC. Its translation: CASSQGGSSYNEQFF.

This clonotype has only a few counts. DNA for the CDR3: TGCAGCGTTGGGTCAGGGATCCTGGGAGCTTTCTTT. Translated, it gives CSVGSGILGAFF. This sequence joins TRBV29-1 and TRBJ1-1; tentatively, D is TRBD1 (5 bases). Germline loops: CDR1 SQVTM, CDR2 ANQGSEA. V lost 4 bases, J lost 10 bases, and 16 bases lay in between. This CDR3 spans 12 amino acids.

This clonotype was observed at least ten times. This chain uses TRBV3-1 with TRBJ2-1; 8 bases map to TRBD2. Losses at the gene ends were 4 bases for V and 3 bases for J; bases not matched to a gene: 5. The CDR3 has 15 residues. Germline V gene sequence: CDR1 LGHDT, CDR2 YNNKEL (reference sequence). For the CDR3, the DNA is TGTGCCAGCAGCCCTCCGGGGGGGCTCTACAATGAGCAGTTCTTC. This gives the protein CASSPPGGLYNEQFF.

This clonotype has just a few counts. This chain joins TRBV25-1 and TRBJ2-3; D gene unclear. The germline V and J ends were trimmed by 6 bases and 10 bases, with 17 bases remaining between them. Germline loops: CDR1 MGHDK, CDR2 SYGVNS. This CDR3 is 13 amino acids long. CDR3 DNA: TGTGCCAGCAGCCCGGGCCTAAGAACAGCGCAGTATTTT. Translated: CASSPGLRTAQYF.

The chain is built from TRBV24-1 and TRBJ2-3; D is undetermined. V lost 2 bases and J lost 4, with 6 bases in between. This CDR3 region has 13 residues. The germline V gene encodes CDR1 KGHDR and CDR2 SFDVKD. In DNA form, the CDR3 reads TGTGCCACCAGTGATTCACTGGCAGATACGCAGTATTTT. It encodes CATSDSLADTQYF.

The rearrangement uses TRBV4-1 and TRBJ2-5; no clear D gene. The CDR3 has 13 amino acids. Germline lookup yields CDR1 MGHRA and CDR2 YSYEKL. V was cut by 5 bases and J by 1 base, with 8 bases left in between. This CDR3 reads CASSAVVQETQYF. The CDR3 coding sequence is TGCGCCAGCAGCGCTGTCGTCCAAGAGACCCAGTACTTC.

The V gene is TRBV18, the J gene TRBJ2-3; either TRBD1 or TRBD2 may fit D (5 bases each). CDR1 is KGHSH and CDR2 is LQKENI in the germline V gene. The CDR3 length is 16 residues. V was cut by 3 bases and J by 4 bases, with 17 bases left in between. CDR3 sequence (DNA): TGTGCCAGCTCACCGCTTTTGGACCTGGGGGCAGATACGCAGTATTTT. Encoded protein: CASSPLLDLGADTQYF.

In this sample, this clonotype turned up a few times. The CDR3 region has the DNA TGTGCCATCGGCGAGACCAGCACAGATACGCAGTATTTT. Translated: CAIGETSTDTQYF. V usage is TRBV10-3 and J usage is TRBJ2-3; D is unclear. V lost 8 bases and J 0 bases, leaving 9 bases between the germline ends. Germline CDR1 reads ENHRY; CDR2 reads SYGVKD. This CDR3 comprises 13 residues.

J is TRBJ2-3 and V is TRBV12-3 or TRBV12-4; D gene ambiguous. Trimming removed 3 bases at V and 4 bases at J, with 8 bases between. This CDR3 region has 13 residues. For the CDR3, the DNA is TGTGCCAGCAGTTTGTTGACCGCAGATACGCAGTATTTT. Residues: CASSLLTADTQYF.

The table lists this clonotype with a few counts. CDR3 DNA sequence: TGTGCCTGGAGTGCCGACCCTGGATCCTCCGATACGCAGTATTTT. This gives the protein CAWSADPGSSDTQYF. The chain uses TRBV30 and TRBJ2-3; no firm D call. The CDR3 consists of 15 residues. The germline V gene has CDR1 GTSNPN and CDR2 SVGIG (reference sequence). V lost 1 base, J lost 6 bases, and 17 bases lay in between.

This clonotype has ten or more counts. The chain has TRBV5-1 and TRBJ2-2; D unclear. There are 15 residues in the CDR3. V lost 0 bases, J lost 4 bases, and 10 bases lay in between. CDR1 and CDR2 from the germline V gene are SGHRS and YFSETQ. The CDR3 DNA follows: TGCGCCAGCAGCTTGGGAAGTTTAACCACCGGGGAGCTGTTTTTT. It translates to CASSLGSLTTGELFF.

This chain's CDR3 is CATSDTSGGGIEQFF. CDR3 in DNA: TGTGCCACCAGTGATACTAGCGGGGGAGGAATTGAGCAGTTCTTC. This chain uses TRBV24-1 with TRBJ2-1; 11 bases agree with TRBD2. This CDR3 region has 15 residues. Trimming removed 3 bases from V and 9 bases from J; junction bases left unmatched: 6. CDR1 and CDR2 (germline): KGHDR, SFDVKD.

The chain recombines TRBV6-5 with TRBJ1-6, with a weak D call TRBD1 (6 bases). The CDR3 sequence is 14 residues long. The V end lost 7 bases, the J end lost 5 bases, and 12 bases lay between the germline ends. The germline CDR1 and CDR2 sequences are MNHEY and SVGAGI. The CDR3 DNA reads TGTGCCAGCAAAGCTAACAGGGATAATTCACCCCTCCACTTT. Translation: CASKANRDNSPLHF.

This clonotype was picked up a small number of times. The CDR3 is CASSHPRRRGYGYTF. CDR3 DNA sequence: TGCGCCAGCAGCCATCCCCGGCGCAGGGGCTATGGCTACACCTTC. The chain carries TRBV4-1 and TRBJ1-2, with a weak D call TRBD1 (6 bases). Looked up from germline, CDR1 is MGHRA and CDR2 is YSYEKL. V was pared by 3 bases and J by 4 bases, with 15 bases between. This CDR3 is built from 15 residues.

CDR3: CASNPLRNSEAFF. The CDR3 bases are TGTGCCAGCAATCCCCTAAGAAATTCAGAAGCTTTCTTT. The V gene is TRBV6-6, the J gene TRBJ1-1; D call uncertain. CDR3 size: 13 residues. Deletions cut 7 bases from V and 8 bases from J, with 17 bases between. Germline loops: CDR1 MNHNY, CDR2 SVGAGI (reference sequence).

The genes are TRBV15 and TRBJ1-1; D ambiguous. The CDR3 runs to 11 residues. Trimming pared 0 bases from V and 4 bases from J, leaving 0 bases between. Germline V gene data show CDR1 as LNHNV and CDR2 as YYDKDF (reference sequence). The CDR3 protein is CATSRDTEAFF. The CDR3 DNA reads TGTGCCACCAGCAGAGACACTGAAGCTTTCTTT.

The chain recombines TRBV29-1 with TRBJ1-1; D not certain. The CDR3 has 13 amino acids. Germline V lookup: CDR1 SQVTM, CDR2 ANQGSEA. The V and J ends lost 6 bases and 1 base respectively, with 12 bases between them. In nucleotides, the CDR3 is TGCAGCGTCATCCCACTCCGGAACACTGAAGCTTTCTTT. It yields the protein CSVIPLRNTEAFF.

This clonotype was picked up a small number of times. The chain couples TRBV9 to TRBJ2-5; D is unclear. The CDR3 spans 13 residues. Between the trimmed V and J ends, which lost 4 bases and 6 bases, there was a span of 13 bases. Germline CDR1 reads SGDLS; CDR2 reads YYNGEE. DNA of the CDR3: TGTGCCAGCAGCCCCCGATGGGATCAGACCCAGTACTTC. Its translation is CASSPRWDQTQYF.

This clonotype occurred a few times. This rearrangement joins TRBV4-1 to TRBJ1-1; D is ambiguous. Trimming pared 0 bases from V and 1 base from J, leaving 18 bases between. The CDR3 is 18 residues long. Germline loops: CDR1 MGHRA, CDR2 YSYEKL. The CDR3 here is CASSQEGGLTPTNTEAFF. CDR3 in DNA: TGCGCCAGCAGCCAAGAGGGAGGACTGACTCCCACGAACACTGAAGCTTTCTTT.

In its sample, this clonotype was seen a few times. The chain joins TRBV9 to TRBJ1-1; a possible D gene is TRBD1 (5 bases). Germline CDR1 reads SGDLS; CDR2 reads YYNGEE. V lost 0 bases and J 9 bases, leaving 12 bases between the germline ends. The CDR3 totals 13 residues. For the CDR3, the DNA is TGTGCCAGCAGCGTAGAGGGGACCACAAAAGCTTTCTTT. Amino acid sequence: CASSVEGTTKAFF.

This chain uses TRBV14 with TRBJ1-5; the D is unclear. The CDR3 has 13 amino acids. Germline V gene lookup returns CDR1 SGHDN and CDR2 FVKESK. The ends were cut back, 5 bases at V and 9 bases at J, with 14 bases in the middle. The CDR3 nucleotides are TGTGCCAGCAGCTCCGCCGGGCATGGGCCCCAGCATTTT. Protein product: CASSSAGHGPQHF. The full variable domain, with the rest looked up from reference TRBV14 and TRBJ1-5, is EAGVTQFPSHSVIEKGQTVTLRCDPISGHDNLYWYRRVMGKEIKFLLHFVKESKQDESGMPNNRFLAERTGGTYSTLKVQPAELEDSGVYFCASSSAGHGPQHFGDGTRLSIL.

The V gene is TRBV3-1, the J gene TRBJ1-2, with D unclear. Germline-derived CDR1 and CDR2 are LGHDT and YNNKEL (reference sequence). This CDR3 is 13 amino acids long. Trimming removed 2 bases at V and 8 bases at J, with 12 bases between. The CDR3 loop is CASSQSYPSGYTF. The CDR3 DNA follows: TGTGCCAGCAGCCAAAGCTATCCCAGCGGCTACACCTTC.

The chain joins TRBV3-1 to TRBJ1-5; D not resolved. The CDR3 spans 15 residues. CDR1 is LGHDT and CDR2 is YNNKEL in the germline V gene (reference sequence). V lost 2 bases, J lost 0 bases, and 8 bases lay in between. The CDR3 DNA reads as TGTGCCAGCAGCCAAACGCCGGGTAGCAATCAGCCCCAGCATTTT. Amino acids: CASSQTPGSNQPQHF.

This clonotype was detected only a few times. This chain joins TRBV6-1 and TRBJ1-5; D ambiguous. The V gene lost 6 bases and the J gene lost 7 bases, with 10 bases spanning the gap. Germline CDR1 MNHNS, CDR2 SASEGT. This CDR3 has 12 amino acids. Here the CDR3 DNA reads TGTGCCAGCAGGGGGAGAGGGCAGCCCCAGCATTTT. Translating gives CASRGRGQPQHF.

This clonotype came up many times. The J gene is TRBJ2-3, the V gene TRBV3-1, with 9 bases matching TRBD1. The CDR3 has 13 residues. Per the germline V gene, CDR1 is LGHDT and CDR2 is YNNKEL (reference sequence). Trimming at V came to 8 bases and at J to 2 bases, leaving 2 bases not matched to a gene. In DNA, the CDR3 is TGTGCCAGCCGACAGGGGGTCACAGATACGCAGTATTTT. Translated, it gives CASRQGVTDTQYF.